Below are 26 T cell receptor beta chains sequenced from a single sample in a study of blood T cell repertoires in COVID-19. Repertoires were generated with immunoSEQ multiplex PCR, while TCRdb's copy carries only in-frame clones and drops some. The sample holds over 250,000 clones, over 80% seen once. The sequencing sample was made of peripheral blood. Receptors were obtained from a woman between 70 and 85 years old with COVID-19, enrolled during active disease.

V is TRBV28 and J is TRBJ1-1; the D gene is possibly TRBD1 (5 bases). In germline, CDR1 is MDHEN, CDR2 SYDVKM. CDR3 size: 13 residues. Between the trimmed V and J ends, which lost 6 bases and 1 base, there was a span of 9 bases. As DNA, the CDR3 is TGTGCCAGCAGACCTGACAGGAACACTGAAGCTTTCTTT. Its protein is CASRPDRNTEAFF.

The CDR3 protein is CASSLELDSSEQYF. CDR3 nucleotides: TGCGCCAGCAGCTTGGAGTTGGACAGTAGCGAGCAGTACTTC. The chain joins TRBV5-1 to TRBJ2-7, with D maybe TRBD1 (6 bases). V was shortened by 0 bases and J by 6 bases, with 13 bases between the two germline ends. Germline V gene sequence: CDR1 SGHRS, CDR2 YFSETQ. The CDR3 is made up of 14 amino acids.

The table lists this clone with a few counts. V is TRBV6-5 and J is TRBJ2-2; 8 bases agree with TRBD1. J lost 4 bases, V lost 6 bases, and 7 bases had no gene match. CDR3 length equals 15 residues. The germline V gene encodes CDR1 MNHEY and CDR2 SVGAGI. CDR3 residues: CASSLGQGGTGELFF. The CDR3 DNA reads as TGTGCCAGCAGCTTAGGACAGGGTGGCACCGGGGAGCTGTTTTTT.

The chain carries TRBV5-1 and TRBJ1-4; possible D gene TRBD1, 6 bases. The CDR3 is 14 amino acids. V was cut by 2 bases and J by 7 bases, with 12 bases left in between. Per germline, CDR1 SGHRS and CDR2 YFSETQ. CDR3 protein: CASSFSPQGEKLFF. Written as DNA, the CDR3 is TGCGCCAGCAGCTTTTCTCCACAGGGTGAAAAACTGTTTTTT.

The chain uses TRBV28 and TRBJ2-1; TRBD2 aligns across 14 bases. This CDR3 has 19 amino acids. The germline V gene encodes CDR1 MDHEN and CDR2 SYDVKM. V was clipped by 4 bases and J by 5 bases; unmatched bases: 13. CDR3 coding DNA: TGTGCCAGCAGTTCCGGGACTAGCGGGAGTAGGGCCAGACACAATGAGCAGTTCTTC. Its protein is CASSSGTSGSRARHNEQFF. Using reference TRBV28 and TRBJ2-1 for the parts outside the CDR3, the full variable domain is DVKVTQSSRYLVKRTGEKVFLECVQDMDHENMFWYRQDPGLGLRLIYFSYDVKMKEKGDIPEGYSVSREKKERFSLILESASTNQTSMYLCASSSGTSGSRARHNEQFFGPGTRLTVL.

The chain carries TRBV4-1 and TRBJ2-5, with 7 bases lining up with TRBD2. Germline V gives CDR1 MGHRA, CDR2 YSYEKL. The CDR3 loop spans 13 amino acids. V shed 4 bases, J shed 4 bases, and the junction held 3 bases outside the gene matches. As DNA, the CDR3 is TGCGCCAGCAGCCGGGGGGGTAGAGAGACCCAGTACTTC. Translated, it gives CASSRGGRETQYF.

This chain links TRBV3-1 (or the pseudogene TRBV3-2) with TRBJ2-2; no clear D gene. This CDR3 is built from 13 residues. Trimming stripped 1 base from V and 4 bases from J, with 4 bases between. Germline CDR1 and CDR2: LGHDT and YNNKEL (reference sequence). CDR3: CASSQVVTGELFF. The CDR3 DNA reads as TGTGCCAGCAGCCAAGTAGTCACCGGGGAGCTGTTTTTT.

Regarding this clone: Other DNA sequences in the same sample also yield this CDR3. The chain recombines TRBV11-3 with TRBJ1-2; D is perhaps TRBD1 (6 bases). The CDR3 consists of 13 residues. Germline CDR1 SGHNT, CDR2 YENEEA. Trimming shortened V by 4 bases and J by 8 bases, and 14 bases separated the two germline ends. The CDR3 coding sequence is TGTGCCAGCAGCTCCCGGGGGGCGCGGGGCTACACCTTC. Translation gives CASSSRGARGYTF. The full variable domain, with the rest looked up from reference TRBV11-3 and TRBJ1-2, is EAGVVQSPRYKIIEKKQPVAFWCNPISGHNTLYWYLQNLGQGPELLIRYENEEAVDDSQLPKDRFSAERLKGVDSTLKIQPAELGDSAVYLCASSSRGARGYTFGSGTRLTVV.

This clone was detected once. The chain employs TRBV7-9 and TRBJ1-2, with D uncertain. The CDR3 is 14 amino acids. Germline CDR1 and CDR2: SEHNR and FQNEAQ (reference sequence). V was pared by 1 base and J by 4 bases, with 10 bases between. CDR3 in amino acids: CASSLGALAYGYTF. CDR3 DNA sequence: TGTGCCAGCAGCTTAGGGGCCCTAGCCTATGGCTACACCTTC. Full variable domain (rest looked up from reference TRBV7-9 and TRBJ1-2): DTGVSQNPRHKITKRGQNVTFRCDPISEHNRLYWYRQTLGQGPEFLTYFQNEAQLEKSRLLSDRFSAERPKGSFSTLEIQRTEQGDSAMYLCASSLGALAYGYTFGSGTRLTVV.

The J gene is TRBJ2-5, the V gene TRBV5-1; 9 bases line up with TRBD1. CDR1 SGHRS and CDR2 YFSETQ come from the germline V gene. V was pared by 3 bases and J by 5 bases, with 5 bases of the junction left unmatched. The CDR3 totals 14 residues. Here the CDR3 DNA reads TGCGCCAGCAGCTCCACAGGGGGCGAGGAGACCCAGTACTTC. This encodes CASSSTGGEETQYF.

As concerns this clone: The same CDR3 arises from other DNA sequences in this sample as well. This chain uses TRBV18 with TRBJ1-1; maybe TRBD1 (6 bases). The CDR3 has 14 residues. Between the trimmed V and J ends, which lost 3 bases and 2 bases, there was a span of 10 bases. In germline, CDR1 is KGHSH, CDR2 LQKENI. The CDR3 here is CASSPGQANTEAFF. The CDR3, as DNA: TGTGCCAGCTCACCGGGACAAGCAAACACTGAAGCTTTCTTT.

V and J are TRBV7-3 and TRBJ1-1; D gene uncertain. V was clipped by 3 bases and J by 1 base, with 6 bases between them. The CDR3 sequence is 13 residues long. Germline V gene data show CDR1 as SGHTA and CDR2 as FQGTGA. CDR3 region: CASSFRRNTEAFF. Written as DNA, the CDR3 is TGTGCCAGCAGCTTTCGGAGGAACACTGAAGCTTTCTTT.

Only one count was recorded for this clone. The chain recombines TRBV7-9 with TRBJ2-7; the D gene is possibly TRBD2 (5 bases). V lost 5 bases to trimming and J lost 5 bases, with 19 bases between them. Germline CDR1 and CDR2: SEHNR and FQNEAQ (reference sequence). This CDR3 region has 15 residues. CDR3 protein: CASSPRGAGRDEQYF. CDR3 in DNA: TGTGCCAGCAGCCCACGGGGAGCCGGACGGGACGAGCAGTACTTC.

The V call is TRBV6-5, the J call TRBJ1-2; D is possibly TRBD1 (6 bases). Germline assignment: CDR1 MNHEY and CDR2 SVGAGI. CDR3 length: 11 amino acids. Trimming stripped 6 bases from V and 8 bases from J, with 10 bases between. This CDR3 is CASSRGQGYTF. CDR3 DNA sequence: TGTGCCAGCAGCCGAGGACAGGGCTACACCTTC.

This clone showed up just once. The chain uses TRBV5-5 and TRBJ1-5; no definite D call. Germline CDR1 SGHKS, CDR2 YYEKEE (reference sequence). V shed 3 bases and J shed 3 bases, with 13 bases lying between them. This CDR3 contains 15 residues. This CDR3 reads CASSSLLQANQPQHF. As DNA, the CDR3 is TGTGCCAGCAGCTCGCTTTTGCAGGCCAATCAGCCCCAGCATTTT.

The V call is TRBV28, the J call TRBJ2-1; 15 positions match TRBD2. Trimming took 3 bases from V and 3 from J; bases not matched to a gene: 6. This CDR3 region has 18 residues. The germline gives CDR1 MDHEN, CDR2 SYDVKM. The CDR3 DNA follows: TGTGCCAGCAGTTTCTCCACGGGACTAGCGGGAGGCTACAATGAGCAGTTCTTC. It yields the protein CASSFSTGLAGGYNEQFF.

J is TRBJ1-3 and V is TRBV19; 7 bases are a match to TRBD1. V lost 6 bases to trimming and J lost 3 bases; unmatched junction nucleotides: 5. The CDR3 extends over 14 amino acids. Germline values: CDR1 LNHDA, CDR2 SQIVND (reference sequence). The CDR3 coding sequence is TGTGCCAGTAGAAGACAGGGCCGTGGAAACACCATATATTTT. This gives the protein CASRRQGRGNTIYF.

CDR3 protein: CAISSAGNTIYF. The DNA for the CDR3 is TGTGCCATCAGCTCAGCTGGAAACACCATATATTTT. V and J are TRBV10-3 and TRBJ1-3, with D hard to call. Germline CDR1 reads ENHRY; CDR2 reads SYGVKD. V gave up 6 bases and J gave up 2 bases, with 5 bases separating them. This CDR3 contains 12 residues.

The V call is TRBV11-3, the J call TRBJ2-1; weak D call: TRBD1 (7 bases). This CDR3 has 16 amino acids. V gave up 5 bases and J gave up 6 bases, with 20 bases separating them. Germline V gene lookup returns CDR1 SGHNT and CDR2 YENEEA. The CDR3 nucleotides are TGTGCCAGCAGCCCCAGGGGGGCGTCCCCTGGCAATGAGCAGTTCTTC. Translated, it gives CASSPRGASPGNEQFF.

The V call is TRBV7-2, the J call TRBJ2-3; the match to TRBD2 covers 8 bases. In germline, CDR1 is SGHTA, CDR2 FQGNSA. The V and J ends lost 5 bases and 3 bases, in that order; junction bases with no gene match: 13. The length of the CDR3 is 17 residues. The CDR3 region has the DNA TGTGCCAGCAGCCCCGGGGCGAGCGGGAGCTTTACAGATACGCAGTATTTT. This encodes CASSPGASGSFTDTQYF.

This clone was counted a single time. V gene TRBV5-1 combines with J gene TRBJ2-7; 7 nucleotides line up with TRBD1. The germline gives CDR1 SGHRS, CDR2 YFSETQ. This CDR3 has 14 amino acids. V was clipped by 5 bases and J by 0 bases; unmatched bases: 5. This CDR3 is CASSSAGGSYEQYF. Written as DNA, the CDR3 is TGCGCCAGCAGTTCGGCAGGGGGCTCCTACGAGCAGTACTTC.

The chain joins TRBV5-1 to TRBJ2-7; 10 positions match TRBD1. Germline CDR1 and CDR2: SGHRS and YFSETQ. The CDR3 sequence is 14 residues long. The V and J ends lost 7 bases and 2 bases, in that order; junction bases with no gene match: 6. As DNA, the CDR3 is TGCGCCAGCCATCCCGGGACAGGGGCCTACGAGCAGTACTTC. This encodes CASHPGTGAYEQYF.

The CDR3 here is CASARTPGGYEQYF. The CDR3 DNA reads TGTGCCAGCGCCCGGACTCCTGGCGGCTACGAGCAGTACTTC. The V and J genes are TRBV6-5 and TRBJ2-7, with D perhaps TRBD2 (5 bases). Trimming shortened V by 8 bases and J by 3 bases, and 17 bases separated the two germline ends. The germline CDR1 and CDR2 sequences are MNHEY and SVGAGI. CDR3 length: 14 residues.

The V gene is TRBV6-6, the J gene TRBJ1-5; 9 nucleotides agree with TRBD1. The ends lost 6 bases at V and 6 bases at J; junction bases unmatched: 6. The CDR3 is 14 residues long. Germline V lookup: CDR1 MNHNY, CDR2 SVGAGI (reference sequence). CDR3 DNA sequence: TGTGCCAGCAGACGCGGACAGGGGCCTCAGCCCCAGCATTTT. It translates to CASRRGQGPQPQHF.

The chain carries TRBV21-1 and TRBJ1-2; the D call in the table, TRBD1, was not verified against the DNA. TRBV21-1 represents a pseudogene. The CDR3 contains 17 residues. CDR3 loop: CASSTLGAGKGLRCYTF. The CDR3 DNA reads TGTGCCAGCAGCACCTTAGGGGCAGGGAAGGGTCTTAGGTGCTACACCTTC.

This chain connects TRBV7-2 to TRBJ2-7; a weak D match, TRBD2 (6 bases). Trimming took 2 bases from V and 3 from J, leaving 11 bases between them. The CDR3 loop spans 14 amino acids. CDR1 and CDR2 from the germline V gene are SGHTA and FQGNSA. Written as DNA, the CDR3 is TGTGCCAGCAGCTTACAGGGAGGAGGCTACGAGCAGTACTTC. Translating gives CASSLQGGGYEQYF. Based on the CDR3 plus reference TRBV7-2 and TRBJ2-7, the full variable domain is GAGVSQSPSNKVTEKGKDVELRCDPISGHTALYWYRQSLGQGLEFLIYFQGNSAPDKSGLPSDRFSAERTGGSVSTLTIQRTQQEDSAVYLCASSLQGGGYEQYFGPGTRLTVT.